This T cell receptor (beta chain) was profiled in a study of blood T cell repertoires in COVID-19. The J segment lost 4 bases and the V segment lost 3 bases, leaving 10 bases of the junction unmatched. The germline V gene has CDR1 SGDLS and CDR2 YYNGEE. This CDR3 has 17 residues. Original processing methods: Estimation of nucleated cell counts relied on the amplification of reference gene primers. Profiling relied on immunoSEQ multiplex PCR, and the TCRdb table lists in-frame clones only, not all of them. V, J and clone size are those of that table, while D and trimming were read from the DNA. The table lists 250,000 to 300,000 clones, approximately 86% of them singletons.

J is TRBJ2-2 and V is TRBV9; 9 bases map to TRBD1. The sequenced material came from peripheral blood. The sequence was obtained from a woman aged 18-35 years with acute or convalescent COVID-19. The CDR3 nucleotides are TGTGCCAGCAGCGCCAACCGGGACAGGGTCGGCACCGGGGAGCTGTTTTTT. Its translation: CASSANRDRVGTGELFF.